This entry concerns a single T cell receptor beta chain. Its specificity is not known. The data stem from a study of OX40 agonist ivuxolimab in advanced cancers. The wider study: At 0.01 to 10 mg/kg, ivuxolimab was administered intravenously to patients every 2 weeks. Study outcomes and limitations: Dosing at 0.1 to 3.0 mg/kg was accompanied by clonal expansion of CD4+ and CD8+ blood T cells by week 6. Some nonresponders also had low normalized T-cell clonal expansion. Among expanded peripheral T cells, antigen specificity went undetermined.

Assay: immunoSEQ multiplex PCR; the TCRdb copy retains only in-frame clones and omits some. The sample includes 95,000 to 150,000 clones, 80% to 90% of them seen just once. Germline V CDR1 and CDR2: MNHNS, SASEGT. The CDR3 has 15 amino acids. The germline V and J ends were trimmed by 5 bases and 7 bases, with 17 bases remaining between them. The J gene is TRBJ2-2, the V gene TRBV6-1; perhaps TRBD2 as D (5 bases). The TCR was taken from an adult with an advanced solid tumor such as melanoma, head and neck, liver or kidney cancer. The sample consisted of CD4+ or CD8+ T cells sorted from blood, taken in a trial of the OX40 agonist ivuxolimab. CDR3 loop: CASSRRAGAGGELFF. CDR3 coding DNA: TGTGCCAGCAGTCGGCGGGCTGGAGCCGGCGGGGAGCTGTTTTTT.